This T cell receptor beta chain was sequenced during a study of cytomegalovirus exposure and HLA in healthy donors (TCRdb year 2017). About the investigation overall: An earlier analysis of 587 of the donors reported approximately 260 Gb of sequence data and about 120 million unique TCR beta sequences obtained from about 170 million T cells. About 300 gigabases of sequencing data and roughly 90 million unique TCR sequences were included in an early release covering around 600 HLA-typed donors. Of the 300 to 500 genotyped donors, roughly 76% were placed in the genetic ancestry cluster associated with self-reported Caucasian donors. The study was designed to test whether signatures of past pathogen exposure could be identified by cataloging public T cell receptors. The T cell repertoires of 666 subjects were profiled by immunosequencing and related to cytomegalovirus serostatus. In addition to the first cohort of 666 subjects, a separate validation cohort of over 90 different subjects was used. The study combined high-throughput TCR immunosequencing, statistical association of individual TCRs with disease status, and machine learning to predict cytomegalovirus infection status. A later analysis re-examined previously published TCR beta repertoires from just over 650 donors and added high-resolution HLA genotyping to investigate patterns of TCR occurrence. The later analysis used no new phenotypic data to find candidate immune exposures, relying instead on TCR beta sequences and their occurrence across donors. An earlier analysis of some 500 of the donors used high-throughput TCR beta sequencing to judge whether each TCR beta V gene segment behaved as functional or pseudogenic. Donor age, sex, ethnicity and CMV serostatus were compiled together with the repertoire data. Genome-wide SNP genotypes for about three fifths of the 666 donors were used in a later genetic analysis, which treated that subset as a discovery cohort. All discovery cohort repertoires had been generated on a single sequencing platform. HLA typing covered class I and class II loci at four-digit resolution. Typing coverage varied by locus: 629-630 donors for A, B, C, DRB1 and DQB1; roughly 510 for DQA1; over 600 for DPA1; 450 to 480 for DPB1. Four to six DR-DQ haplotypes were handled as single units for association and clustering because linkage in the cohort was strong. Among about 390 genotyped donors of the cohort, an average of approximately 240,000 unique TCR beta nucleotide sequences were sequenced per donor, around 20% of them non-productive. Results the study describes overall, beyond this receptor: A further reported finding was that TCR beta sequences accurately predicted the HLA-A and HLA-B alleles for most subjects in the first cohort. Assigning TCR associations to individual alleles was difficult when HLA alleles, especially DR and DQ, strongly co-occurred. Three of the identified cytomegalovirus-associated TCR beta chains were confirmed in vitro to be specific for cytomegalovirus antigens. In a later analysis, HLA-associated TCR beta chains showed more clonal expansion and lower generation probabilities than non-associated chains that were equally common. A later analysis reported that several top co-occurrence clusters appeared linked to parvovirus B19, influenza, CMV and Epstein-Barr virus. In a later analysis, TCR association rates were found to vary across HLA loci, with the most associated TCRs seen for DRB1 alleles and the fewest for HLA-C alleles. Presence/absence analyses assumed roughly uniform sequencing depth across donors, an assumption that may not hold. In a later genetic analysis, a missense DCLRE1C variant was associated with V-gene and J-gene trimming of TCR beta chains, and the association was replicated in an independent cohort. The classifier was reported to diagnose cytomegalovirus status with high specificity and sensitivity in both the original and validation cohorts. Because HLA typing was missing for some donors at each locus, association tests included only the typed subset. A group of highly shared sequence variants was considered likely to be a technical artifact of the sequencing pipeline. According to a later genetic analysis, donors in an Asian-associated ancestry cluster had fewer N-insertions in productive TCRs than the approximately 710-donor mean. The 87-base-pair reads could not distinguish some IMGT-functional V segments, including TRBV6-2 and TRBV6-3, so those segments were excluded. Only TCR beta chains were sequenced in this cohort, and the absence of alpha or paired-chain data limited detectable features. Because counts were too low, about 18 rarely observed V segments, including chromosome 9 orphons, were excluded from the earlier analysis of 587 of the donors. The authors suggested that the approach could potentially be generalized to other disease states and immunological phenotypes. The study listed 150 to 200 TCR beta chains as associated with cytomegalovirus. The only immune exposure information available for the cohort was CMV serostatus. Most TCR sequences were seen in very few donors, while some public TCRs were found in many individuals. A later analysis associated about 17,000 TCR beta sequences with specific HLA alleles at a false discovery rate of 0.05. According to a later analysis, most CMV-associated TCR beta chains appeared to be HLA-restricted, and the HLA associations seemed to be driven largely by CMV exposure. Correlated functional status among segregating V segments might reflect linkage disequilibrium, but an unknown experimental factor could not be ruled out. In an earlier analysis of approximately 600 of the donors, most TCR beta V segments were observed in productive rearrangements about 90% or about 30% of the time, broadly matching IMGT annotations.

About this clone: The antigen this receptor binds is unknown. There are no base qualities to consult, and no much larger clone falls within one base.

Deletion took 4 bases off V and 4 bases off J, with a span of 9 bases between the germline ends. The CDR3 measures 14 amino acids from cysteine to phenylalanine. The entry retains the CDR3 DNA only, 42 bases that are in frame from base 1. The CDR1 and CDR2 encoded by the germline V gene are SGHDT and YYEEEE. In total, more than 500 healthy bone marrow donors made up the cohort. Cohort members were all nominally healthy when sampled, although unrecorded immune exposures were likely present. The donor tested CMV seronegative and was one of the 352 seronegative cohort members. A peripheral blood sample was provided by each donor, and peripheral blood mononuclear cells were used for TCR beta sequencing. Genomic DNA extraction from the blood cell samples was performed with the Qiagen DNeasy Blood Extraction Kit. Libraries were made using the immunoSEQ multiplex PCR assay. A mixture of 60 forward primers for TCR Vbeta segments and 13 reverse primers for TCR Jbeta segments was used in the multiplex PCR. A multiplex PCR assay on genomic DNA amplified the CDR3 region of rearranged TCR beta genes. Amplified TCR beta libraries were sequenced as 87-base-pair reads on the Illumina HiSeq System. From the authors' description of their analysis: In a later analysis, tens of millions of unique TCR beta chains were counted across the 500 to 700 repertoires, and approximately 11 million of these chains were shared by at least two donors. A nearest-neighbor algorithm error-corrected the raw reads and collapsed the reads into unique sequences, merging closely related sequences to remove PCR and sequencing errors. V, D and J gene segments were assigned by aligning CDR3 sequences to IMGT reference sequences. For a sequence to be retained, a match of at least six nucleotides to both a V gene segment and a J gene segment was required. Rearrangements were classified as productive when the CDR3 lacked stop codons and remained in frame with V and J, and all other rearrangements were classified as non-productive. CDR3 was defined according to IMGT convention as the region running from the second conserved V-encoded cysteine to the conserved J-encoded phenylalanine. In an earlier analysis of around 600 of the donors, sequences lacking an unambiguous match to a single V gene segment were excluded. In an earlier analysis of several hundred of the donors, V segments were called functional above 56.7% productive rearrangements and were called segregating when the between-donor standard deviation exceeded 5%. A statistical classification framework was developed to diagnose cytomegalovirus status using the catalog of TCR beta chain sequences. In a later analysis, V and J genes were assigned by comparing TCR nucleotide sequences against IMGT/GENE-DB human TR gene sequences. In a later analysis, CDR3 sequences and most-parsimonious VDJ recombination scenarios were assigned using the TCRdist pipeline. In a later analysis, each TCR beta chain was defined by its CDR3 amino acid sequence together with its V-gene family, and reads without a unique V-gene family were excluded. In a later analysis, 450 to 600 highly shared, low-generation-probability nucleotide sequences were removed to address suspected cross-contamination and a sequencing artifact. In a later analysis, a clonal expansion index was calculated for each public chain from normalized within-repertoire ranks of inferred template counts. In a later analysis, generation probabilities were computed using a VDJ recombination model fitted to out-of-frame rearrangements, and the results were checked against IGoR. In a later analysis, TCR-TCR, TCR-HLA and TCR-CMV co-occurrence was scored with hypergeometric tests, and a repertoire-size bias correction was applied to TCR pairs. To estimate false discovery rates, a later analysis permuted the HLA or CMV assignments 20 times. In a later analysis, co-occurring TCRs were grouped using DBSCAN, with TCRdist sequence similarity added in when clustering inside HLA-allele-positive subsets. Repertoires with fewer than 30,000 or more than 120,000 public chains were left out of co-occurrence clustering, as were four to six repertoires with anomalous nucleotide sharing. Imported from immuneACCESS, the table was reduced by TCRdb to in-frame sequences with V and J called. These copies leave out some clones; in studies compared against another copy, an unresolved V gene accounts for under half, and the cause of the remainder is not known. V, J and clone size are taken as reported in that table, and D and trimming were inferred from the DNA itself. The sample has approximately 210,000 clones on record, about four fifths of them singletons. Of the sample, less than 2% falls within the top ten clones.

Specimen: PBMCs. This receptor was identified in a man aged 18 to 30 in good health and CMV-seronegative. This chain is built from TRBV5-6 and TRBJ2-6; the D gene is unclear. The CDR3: CASSPPSGANVLTF. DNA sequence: TGTGCCAGCAGCCCCCCTTCGGGGGCCAACGTCCTGACTTTC. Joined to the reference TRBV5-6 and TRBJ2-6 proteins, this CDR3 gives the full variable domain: DAGVTQSPTHLIKTRGQQVTLRCSPKSGHDTVSWYQQALGQGPQFIFQYYEEEERQRGNFPDRFSGHQFPNYSSELNVNALLLGDSALYLCASSPPSGANVLTFGAGSRLTVL.